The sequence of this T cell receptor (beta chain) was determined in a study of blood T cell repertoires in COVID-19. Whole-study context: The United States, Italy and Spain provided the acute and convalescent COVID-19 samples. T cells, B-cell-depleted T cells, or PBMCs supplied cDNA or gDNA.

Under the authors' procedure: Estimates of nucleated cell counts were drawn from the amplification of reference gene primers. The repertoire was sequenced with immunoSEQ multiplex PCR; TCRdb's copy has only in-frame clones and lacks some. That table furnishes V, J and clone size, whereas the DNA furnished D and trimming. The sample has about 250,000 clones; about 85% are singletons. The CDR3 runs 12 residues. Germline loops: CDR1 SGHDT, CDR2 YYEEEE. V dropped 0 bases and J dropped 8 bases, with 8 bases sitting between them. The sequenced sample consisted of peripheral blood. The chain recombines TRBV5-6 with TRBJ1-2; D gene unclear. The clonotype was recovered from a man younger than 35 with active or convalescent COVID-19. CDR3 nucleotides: TGTGCCAGCAGCTTGGGAGGCGAGGGCTACACCTTC. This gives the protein CASSLGGEGYTF.